These T cell receptor beta chains were read from a single sample in a study of cytomegalovirus exposure and HLA in healthy donors. Some clones are missing from TCRdb's copy, which holds only in-frame ones; the method was immunoSEQ multiplex PCR. The repertoire consists of roughly 120,000 clones, with less than 80% occurring once and the leading ten covering less than 2%. Sequenced sample: PBMCs. The receptors originated from a man aged 50-59 years in good health and CMV-seronegative. CDR3s include the opening cysteine and the closing phenylalanine or tryptophan. D genes are given only for firm matches.

TRBV28	16	TRBD1	TRBJ1-2	CASIRTGGRSNYGYTF
TRBV19	13	TRBD2	TRBJ2-7	CASSNSGGYEQYF
TRBV7-9	17	TRBD2	TRBJ2-3	CASSPRGGGWSTDTQYF
TRBV19	14	NA	TRBJ2-3	CASSIDSFRDTQYF
TRBV5-4	15	NA	TRBJ1-3	CASSLRTASGNTIYF
TRBV25-1	13	TRBD1	TRBJ1-1	CASRGQGRTEAFF
TRBV28	14	NA	TRBJ1-2	CASSLMGRVYGYTF
TRBV6-1	14	NA	TRBJ1-1	CASSSGLMNTEAFF
TRBV4-1	17	TRBD1	TRBJ2-7	CASSGQDPPSPIYEQYF
TRBV5-4	15	TRBD2	TRBJ2-1	CASSYLLAGYNEQFF
TRBV7-6	14	NA	TRBJ1-5	CASSLGQSNQPQHF
TRBV5-1	15	TRBD1	TRBJ2-1	CASSPSDRAYNEQFF
TRBV15	13	NA	TRBJ1-5	CATSRGTDQPQHF
TRBV5-1	17	TRBD1	TRBJ2-1	CASSLVPWDRRYNEQFF
TRBV6-6	15	NA	TRBJ2-1	CASSYSRWTDNEQFF
TRBV5-1	14	TRBD2	TRBJ2-1	CASTPGLASDEQFF
TRBV6-5	12	TRBD1	TRBJ1-2	CASSEGASGYTF
TRBV2	16	NA	TRBJ2-4	CASSEGRGNAKNIQYF
TRBV5-4	16	TRBD2	TRBJ2-5	CASSSTTSGYQETQYF
TRBV11-1	17	TRBD2	TRBJ2-3	CASRLPSGTSGTDTQYF
TRBV5-1	17	TRBD1	TRBJ1-2	CASSSPGQGAMLKGYTF
TRBV4-2	18	TRBD1	TRBJ1-1	CASSQEVNRGRLSSEAFF
TRBV11-2	16	TRBD2	TRBJ2-1	CASSLDRSGNVHEQFF
TRBV18	14	NA	TRBJ2-7	CASSPRGIRYEQYF
TRBV9	18	TRBD2	TRBJ2-7	CASSVGSSGPVPFYEQYF
TRBV9	16	NA	TRBJ2-5	CASSVGSGLMGETQYF
TRBV5-1	15	NA	TRBJ2-3	CASSSAQTGTDTQYF
TRBV5-1	16	NA	TRBJ1-4	CASSFGTRSTNEKLFF
TRBV5-4	13	TRBD2	TRBJ2-5	CASSSGLAETQYF
TRBV6-5	14	TRBD1	TRBJ1-2	CASRGPGQGPGYTF
TRBV19	10	NA	TRBJ1-4	CASGGEKLFF
TRBV7-3	16	TRBD2	TRBJ2-5	CASSKGPSGARETQYF
TRBV5-1	16	TRBD2	TRBJ2-3	CASSFLAGEMVDTQYF
TRBV30	11	NA	TRBJ1-1	CASGGSSEAFF
TRBV6-6	14	NA	TRBJ2-3	CASSSGSSTDTQYF
TRBV11-2	17	TRBD1	TRBJ1-4	CASSLRGTGGSNEKLFF
TRBV5-4	15	TRBD2	TRBJ2-3	CASSPGGVKTDTQYF
TRBV11-1	13	TRBD1	TRBJ2-7	CASSTQTGLEQYF
TRBV5-8	14	NA	TRBJ2-7	CASSSPGQGYEQYF
TRBV20-1	10	NA	TRBJ1-2	CSADSYGYTF
TRBV23-1	14	NA	TRBJ1-1	CASSLTRQYTEAFF